Listed below are T cell receptor beta chains from one sample, sequenced in a study of T cells in localized non-small cell lung cancer. Measured with immunoSEQ multiplex PCR; TCRdb has only the in-frame clones, and not every one. The repertoire has approximately 80,000 clones, around 82% of them found once; the top ten carry about a tenth. Sequenced here: peripheral blood, sampled before any cancer treatment. The receptors come from an older female donor with stage I lung adenocarcinoma. The CDR3 runs from the conserved cysteine through the conserved F or W. Fields, in order: D gene, J gene, V gene, clone size, CDR3 DNA, CDR3 protein. The D gene is left open where the match is weak. Some rows mark clone size as missing; the rest say once, few, many or name a class of expanded clone.

>TRBD2|TRBJ2-1|TRBV19|once
TGTGCCACCATAGCGGGAGGGGGTAATGAGCAGTTCTTC
CATIAGGGNEQFF
>TRBD2|TRBJ2-7|TRBV28|NA
TGTGCCAGCCCTTCTCCCGCGGGAGACTACGAGCAGTACTTC
CASPSPAGDYEQYF
>TRBD2|TRBJ2-3|TRBV27|few
TGTGCCAGCAGATTATTGACTAGCGGGGCCACAGATACGCAGTATTTT
CASRLLTSGATDTQYF
>NA|TRBJ1-1|TRBV6-6|NA
TGTGCCAGCAGCCGTAAGTCGAACACTGAAGCTTTCTTT
CASSRKSNTEAFF
>TRBD1|TRBJ1-6|TRBV7-6|NA
TGTGCCAGCAGCCCGGGACAGCAAAATTCACCCCTCCACTTT
CASSPGQQNSPLHF
>TRBD1|TRBJ1-2|TRBV27|NA
TGTGCCAGCAGCCCCGGGACAGGGATTAACTATGGCTACACCTTC
CASSPGTGINYGYTF
>TRBD1|TRBJ1-1|TRBV16|NA
TGTGCCAGCAGCCGAGGGACAGGGGGTAACACTGAAGCTTTCTTT
CASSRGTGGNTEAFF
>NA|TRBJ2-7|TRBV7-2|NA
TGTGCCAGCAGCCAGAAGGAGGGGATCGGGCAGTACTTC
CASSQKEGIGQYF
>TRBD1|TRBJ2-4|TRBV7-2|NA
TGTGCCAGCAGCTTGTTTAGTACCACAGGGACAGGAGCCAAAAACATTCAGTACTTC
CASSLFSTTGTGAKNIQYF
>TRBD1|TRBJ1-1|TRBV5-4|NA
TGTGCCAGCAGCCAGGGACAGGTGAGCACTGAAGCTTTCTTT
CASSQGQVSTEAFF
>TRBD1|TRBJ1-1|TRBV30|NA
TGTGCCTGGAGGGCGGACAGGGGGACGTCTGAAGCTTTCTTT
CAWRADRGTSEAFF
>NA|TRBJ2-3|TRBV4-2|few
TGTGCCAGCAGCCAAGGTGGGACTAGCACAGATACGCAGTATTTT
CASSQGGTSTDTQYF
>NA|TRBJ1-2|TRBV19|NA
TGTGCCAGTCGATGGGGGCCGGGGGATACTGGCTACACCTTC
CASRWGPGDTGYTF
>TRBD1|TRBJ2-7|TRBV9|NA
TGTGCCAGCAGCGTAGGCCTATTCCGGGACAGCGAGCAGTACTTC
CASSVGLFRDSEQYF
>TRBD1|TRBJ1-1|TRBV7-9|NA
TGTGCCAGCAGCCCGAGGGACAGAGCGAACACTGAAGCTTTCTTT
CASSPRDRANTEAFF
>NA|TRBJ1-1|TRBV19|NA
TGTGCCAGTAGTCCGTTCGGGGGGGTGTACACTGAAGCTTTCTTT
CASSPFGGVYTEAFF
>TRBD1|TRBJ1-1|TRBV5-6|NA
TGTGCCAGCAGCAAATGGACAGGCGACGGTGGCACTGAAGCTTTCTTT
CASSKWTGDGGTEAFF
>TRBD1|TRBJ1-4|TRBV25-1|few
TGTGCCCCAAACCCCCGACAGGGTGTTGAAAAACTGTTTTTT
CAPNPRQGVEKLFF
>TRBD1|TRBJ2-1|TRBV30|NA
TGTGCCTGGAGTAGGGGGCTGGGTGAGCAGTTCTTC
CAWSRGLGEQFF
>TRBD2|TRBJ2-1|TRBV7-9|NA
TGTGCCAGCAGCAATAGCGGGAGGGTTTACAATGAGCAGTTCTTC
CASSNSGRVYNEQFF
>NA|TRBJ1-1|TRBV11-2|NA
TGTGCCAGTTCAGAAGACAGTTTATATACTGAAGCTTTCTTT
CASSEDSLYTEAFF
>NA|TRBJ2-7|TRBV19|once
TGTGCCACTTCCCCCGGGCAGGGTTTATACGAGCAGTACTTC
CATSPGQGLYEQYF
>NA|TRBJ1-1|TRBV7-9|NA
TGTGCCAGCAGCTTATCCGGAGGGGGGAGCACTGAAGCTTTCTTT
CASSLSGGGSTEAFF
>NA|TRBJ1-1|TRBV16|NA
TGTGCCAGCAGCCAATCCGGCAGGGTGAAGACTGAAGCTTTCTTT
CASSQSGRVKTEAFF
>NA|TRBJ2-3|TRBV5-1|NA
TGCGCCAGCAGCGTCGGTAGGAGCACAGATACGCAGTATTTT
CASSVGRSTDTQYF
>NA|TRBJ2-3|TRBV27|NA
TGTGCCAGCAGTAATTCGGGATTATCCCCTTACACAGATACGCAGTATTTT
CASSNSGLSPYTDTQYF
>TRBD1|TRBJ1-5|TRBV19|NA
TGTGCCAGTAGTCCCCGGCCGGGACAGGGATGGGGAATGGGGTATCAGCCCCAGCATTTT
CASSPRPGQGWGMGYQPQHF
>NA|TRBJ1-6|TRBV27|NA
TGTGCCAGCAGTTTACCTAATTCACCCCTCCACTTT
CASSLPNSPLHF
>NA|TRBJ1-1|TRBV9|NA
TGTGCCAGCAGCGTAATCACAGATCGATCGGCTTTCTTT
CASSVITDRSAFF
>NA|TRBJ2-3|TRBV5-1|NA
TGCGCCAGCAGCTTGCTCTCTACTAGCACAGATACGCAGTATTTT
CASSLLSTSTDTQYF
>NA|TRBJ1-5|TRBV6-1|NA
TGTGCCAGCGAGCCCGGAGAGGGGAAAAGGCCCCAGCATTTT
CASEPGEGKRPQHF
>NA|TRBJ1-3|TRBV7-6|once
TGTGCCAGCAGCTGGTATGGGGTAGGAAACACCATATATTTT
CASSWYGVGNTIYF
>NA|TRBJ2-5|TRBV5-8|NA
TGTGCCAGCAGCCCCACGCGAGCGATCGGTAGTATGAAGGAGACCCAGTACTTC
CASSPTRAIGSMKETQYF
>TRBD2|TRBJ2-7|TRBV5-1|once
TGCGCCAGCAGCCCCGATGGGGGGGATTCCTACGAGCAGTACTTC
CASSPDGGDSYEQYF
>TRBD2|TRBJ2-1|TRBV5-4|NA
TGTGCCAGCAGCTTGGAGGGCGGGAGGGCCTACAATGAGCAGTTCTTC
CASSLEGGRAYNEQFF
>NA|TRBJ1-5|TRBV4-2|NA
TGTGCCAGCAGCCAAGATTTGGAGGGAGCTCAGCCCCAGCATTTT
CASSQDLEGAQPQHF
>NA|TRBJ2-2|TRBV4-3|NA
TGCGCCAGCAGCCAAGATTGGTCCGGGGAGCTGTTTTTT
CASSQDWSGELFF
>NA|TRBJ1-2|TRBV10-3|NA
TGTGCCATCGGTGGTTTAGAATTACATGGCTACACCTTC
CAIGGLELHGYTF
>TRBD1|TRBJ1-6|TRBV5-1|NA
TGCGCCAGCAGCTCGACAGGGAACCTTTCACCCCTCCACTTT
CASSSTGNLSPLHF
>NA|TRBJ1-2|TRBV20-1|NA
TGCAGTGGAAACGGGGACTATGGCTACACCTTC
CSGNGDYGYTF
>TRBD1|TRBJ1-4|TRBV5-4|NA
TGTGCCAGCAGCTTCAGGGGGCTCGAAAAACTGTTTTTT
CASSFRGLEKLFF
>NA|TRBJ2-5|TRBV5-4|NA
TGTGCCAGCAGCTTGGGACAAAACCAAGAGACCCAGTACTTC
CASSLGQNQETQYF
>NA|TRBJ1-2|TRBV7-2|few
TGTGCCAGCAGCTTCGGGACGGACGGCTACACCTTC
CASSFGTDGYTF
>TRBD1|TRBJ1-5|TRBV12-5|few
TGTGCTAGTGGATGGATGGGACAGAAGAATCAGCCCCAGCATTTT
CASGWMGQKNQPQHF
>TRBD2|TRBJ2-5|TRBV2|NA
TGTGCCAGCAGGCTGTTGGCGGGGGGGGAGACCCAGTACTTC
CASRLLAGGETQYF
>NA|TRBJ1-2|TRBV10-3|once
TGTGCCATCGAGGGAAACTATGGCTACACCTTC
CAIEGNYGYTF
>NA|TRBJ2-1|TRBV7-3|NA
TGTGCCAGCAGCTTCTTGAGTACGAATGAGCAGTTCTTC
CASSFLSTNEQFF
>TRBD2|TRBJ2-7|TRBV6-4|NA
TGTGCCCCGGGACTAGCGGGAGGGCCGCCCAATTCGCCTAGTTACGAGCAGTACTTC
CAPGLAGGPPNSPSYEQYF
>TRBD1|TRBJ2-1|TRBV5-1|NA
TGCGCCAGCAGCCCGGACAGGGTGAGGAATGAGCAGTTCTTC
CASSPDRVRNEQFF